This TCR beta chain is drawn from a study of identical twins. TCRdb ran MiXCR on the 5' RACE reads and lists one entry per CDR3 protein. The sample has 1.5 million to 2 million distinct CDR3 sequences; about 32% are singletons. V lost 3 bases to trimming and J lost 9 bases; unmatched junction nucleotides: 10. The CDR3 has 16 amino acids. Germline values: CDR1 SGHAT, CDR2 FQNNGV. The specimen was cord blood. J is TRBJ2-1 and V is TRBV11-2, with 11 nucleotides matching TRBD1. The receptor was isolated from a newborn girl in good health. The chain's CDR3 is CASSFLAGTGGVEQFF. The CDR3 nucleotides are TGTGCCAGCAGCTTCCTAGCCGGGACAGGGGGAGTTGAGCAGTTCTTC.